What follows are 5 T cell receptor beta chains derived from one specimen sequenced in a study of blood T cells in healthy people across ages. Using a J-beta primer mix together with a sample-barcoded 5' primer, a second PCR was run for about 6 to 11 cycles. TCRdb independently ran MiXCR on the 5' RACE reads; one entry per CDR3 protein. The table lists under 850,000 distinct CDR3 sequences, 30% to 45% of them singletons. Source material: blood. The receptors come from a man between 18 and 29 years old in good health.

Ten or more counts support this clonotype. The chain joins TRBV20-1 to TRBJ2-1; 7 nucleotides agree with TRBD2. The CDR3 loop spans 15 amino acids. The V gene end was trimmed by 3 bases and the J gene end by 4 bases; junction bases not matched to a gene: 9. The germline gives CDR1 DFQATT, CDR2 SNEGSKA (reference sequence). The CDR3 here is CSARPPSGPYNEQFF. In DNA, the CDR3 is TGCAGTGCTAGGCCTCCTAGCGGACCATACAATGAGCAGTTCTTC.

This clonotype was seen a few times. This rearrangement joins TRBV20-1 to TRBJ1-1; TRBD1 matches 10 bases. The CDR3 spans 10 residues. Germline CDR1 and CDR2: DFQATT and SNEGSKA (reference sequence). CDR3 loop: CSRQGASAFF. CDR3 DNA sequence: TGCAGCCGACAGGGGGCTTCTGCTTTCTTT.

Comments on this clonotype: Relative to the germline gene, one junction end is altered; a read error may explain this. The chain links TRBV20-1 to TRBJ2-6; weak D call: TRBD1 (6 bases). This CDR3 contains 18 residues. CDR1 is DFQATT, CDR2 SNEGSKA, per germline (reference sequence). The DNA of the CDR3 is TGCAATGCTAGACCCCCGCCAGGGGTAATCTCTGGGGCCAACGTCCTGACTTTC. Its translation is CNARPPPGVISGANVLTF.

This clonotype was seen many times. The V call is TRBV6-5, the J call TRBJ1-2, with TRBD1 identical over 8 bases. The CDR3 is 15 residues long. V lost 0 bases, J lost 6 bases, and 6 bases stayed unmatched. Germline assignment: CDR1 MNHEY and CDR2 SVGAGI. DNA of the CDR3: TGTGCCAGCAGTTACTCGGGGGACAGGACCAATGGCTACACCTTC. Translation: CASSYSGDRTNGYTF.

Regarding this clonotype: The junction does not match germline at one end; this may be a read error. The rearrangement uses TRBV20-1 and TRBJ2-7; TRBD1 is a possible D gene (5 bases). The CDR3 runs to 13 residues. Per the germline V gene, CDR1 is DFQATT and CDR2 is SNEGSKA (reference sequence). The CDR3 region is CSPRTPGSYEQYF. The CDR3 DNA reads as TGCAGTCCTAGGACACCGGGCTCCTACGAGCAGTACTTC.